What follows are 16 T cell receptor beta chains derived from one specimen sequenced in a study of blood T cell repertoires in COVID-19. The protocol was immunoSEQ multiplex PCR, while the TCRdb copy is restricted to in-frame clones and leaves out a portion. The data show 200,000 to 300,000 clones, roughly 76% seen once. The specimen sequenced was peripheral blood. The receptors stem from a woman of 80 years or more with COVID-19, enrolled during active disease.

The chain employs TRBV6-5 and TRBJ2-3; 8 nucleotides align to TRBD2. This CDR3 comprises 14 residues. The V gene end was trimmed by 7 bases and the J gene end by 0 bases; junction bases not matched to a gene: 3. CDR1 and CDR2 (germline): MNHEY, SVGAGI. This CDR3 reads CASIPSGSTDTQYF. The CDR3 DNA sequence: TGTGCCAGCATCCCTAGCGGGAGCACAGATACGCAGTATTTT.

This chain uses TRBV13 with TRBJ2-1, with 8 nucleotides matching TRBD2. This CDR3 is 18 amino acids long. The V gene end was trimmed by 4 bases and the J gene end by 8 bases; junction bases not matched to a gene: 19. The germline V gene encodes CDR1 PRHDT and CDR2 FYEKMQ (reference sequence). The CDR3 spells CASSSRLGRSGNAYEQFF. The DNA for the CDR3 is TGTGCCAGCAGCTCCAGACTCGGACGTAGCGGGAACGCTTATGAGCAGTTCTTC.

The chain is built from TRBV7-9 and TRBJ1-1; D gene uncertain. The CDR3 has 12 amino acids. CDR1 and CDR2 from the germline V gene are SEHNR and FQNEAQ (reference sequence). V lost 7 bases to trimming and J lost 4 bases, with 10 bases between them. CDR3 residues: CASTARVTEAFF. The DNA of the CDR3 is TGTGCCAGCACCGCGAGGGTCACTGAAGCTTTCTTT.

J is TRBJ1-3 and V is TRBV5-4; 7 nucleotides line up with TRBD1. The germline V gene has CDR1 SGHNT and CDR2 YYREEE (reference sequence). This CDR3 has 14 residues. V was clipped by 4 bases and J by 4 bases; unmatched bases: 5. DNA for the CDR3: TGTGCCAGCAGCATCGGGACAGCCGGAAACACCATATATTTT. Residues: CASSIGTAGNTIYF.

Here the CDR3 reads CASTRGLGADTQYF. Here the CDR3 DNA reads TGTGCCAGCACTAGGGGACTTGGGGCAGATACGCAGTATTTT. The chain has TRBV7-2 and TRBJ2-3; D is perhaps TRBD2 (6 bases). The CDR3 sequence is 14 residues long. V lost 7 bases to trimming and J lost 4 bases, with 15 bases between them. Germline values: CDR1 SGHTA, CDR2 FQGNSA.

This clone was found a few times. The identical CDR3 is also encoded by other nucleotide sequences in the sample. V and J are TRBV5-1 and TRBJ1-4; D call uncertain. V lost 0 bases and J 3 bases, leaving 6 bases between the germline ends. The CDR3 has 14 amino acids. The germline V gene encodes CDR1 SGHRS and CDR2 YFSETQ. The DNA for the CDR3 is TGCGCCAGCAGCTTGGGAGGGCCTAATGAAAAACTGTTTTTT. Translation gives CASSLGGPNEKLFF.

The chain uses TRBV15 and TRBJ2-7; tentative D call: TRBD2 (6 bases). Deletions cut 5 bases from V and 0 bases from J, with 14 bases between. CDR1 and CDR2 from the germline V gene are LNHNV and YYDKDF (reference sequence). The CDR3 is 15 residues long. CDR3 DNA sequence: TGTGCCACCAGCGTCGGGGGAAGGAGCTCCTACGAGCAGTACTTC. Protein sequence: CATSVGGRSSYEQYF.

This clone occurred a few times. The same CDR3 is also encoded by other DNA sequences in this sample. The chain links TRBV27 to TRBJ2-7; maybe TRBD2 (5 bases). Trimming took off 8 bases at V and 1 base at J, with 12 bases between the two ends. Germline CDR1 and CDR2: MNHEY and SMNVEV (reference sequence). CDR3 length equals 13 residues. The CDR3 nucleotides are TGTGCCAGCTCCCGCGGGCATTCCTACGAGCAGTACTTC. Its translation: CASSRGHSYEQYF.

Turning to this clone: The same CDR3 arises from other DNA sequences in this sample as well. V is TRBV12-3 or TRBV12-4 and J is TRBJ1-1; D gene ambiguous. The CDR3 runs to 13 residues. Trimming shortened V by 3 bases and J by 1 base, and 6 bases separated the two germline ends. The CDR3 spells CASSFRQNTEAFF. The CDR3 DNA reads TGTGCCAGCAGTTTCAGACAGAACACTGAAGCTTTCTTT.

The gene calls are TRBV30 and TRBJ1-5, with D perhaps TRBD1 (6 bases). V lost 5 bases and J lost 0, with 11 bases in between. This CDR3 has 14 residues. Germline CDR1 reads GTSNPN; CDR2 reads SVGIG (reference sequence). This chain's CDR3 is CAWVWTDSNQPQHF. CDR3 sequence (DNA): TGTGCCTGGGTATGGACAGATAGCAATCAGCCCCAGCATTTT.

This clone is hyperexpanded (1% or more) within its sample. This chain connects TRBV4-3 to TRBJ1-1; 9 bases map to TRBD1. CDR3 length equals 14 residues. The junction had 4 bases not matched to a gene; V was cut back by 4 bases and J by 4 bases. Germline CDR1 and CDR2: LGHNA and YSLEER. The DNA for the CDR3 is TGCGCCAGCAGCCCCGAGACAGGGGGCACTGAAGCTTTCTTT. It codes for CASSPETGGTEAFF.

The J gene is TRBJ2-2, the V gene TRBV2; D is unresolved. Germline loops: CDR1 SNHLY, CDR2 FYNNEI. V lost 8 bases and J 0 bases, leaving 13 bases between the germline ends. There are 15 residues in the CDR3. CDR3 nucleotides: TGTGCCAGCGAAACCTACCGGGCGAACACCGGGGAGCTGTTTTTT. It codes for CASETYRANTGELFF.

The V gene is TRBV6-5, the J gene TRBJ1-1, with D possibly matching TRBD1 (5 bases). Germline CDR1 MNHEY, CDR2 SVGAGI. The germline V and J ends were trimmed by 0 bases and 1 base, with 9 bases remaining between them. The CDR3 spans 15 residues. CDR3 protein: CASSYSVGPNTEAFF. CDR3 in DNA: TGTGCCAGCAGTTACTCGGTGGGGCCGAACACTGAAGCTTTCTTT.

The V and J genes are TRBV3-1 (or the pseudogene TRBV3-2) and TRBJ2-5, with a tentative D call TRBD2 (7 bases). The germline CDR1 and CDR2 sequences are LGHDT and YNNKEL (reference sequence). The CDR3 has 15 residues. V gave up 3 bases and J gave up 4 bases, with 15 bases separating them. CDR3 sequence: CASSQTRGGSETQYF. The CDR3, as DNA: TGTGCCAGCAGCCAGACTAGGGGGGGATCAGAGACCCAGTACTTC.

V gene TRBV7-8 combines with J gene TRBJ1-3, with D uncertain. This CDR3 contains 16 residues. V lost 1 base, J lost 0 bases, and 10 bases lay in between. Germline lookup yields CDR1 SGHVS and CDR2 FQNEAQ. The CDR3, as DNA: TGTGCCAGCAGCTTAGGGCGGTCGGGCTCTGGAAACACCATATATTTT. Residues: CASSLGRSGSGNTIYF.

The J gene is TRBJ2-7, the V gene TRBV12-5, with TRBD1 as a possible D gene (5 bases). The CDR3 has 14 residues. V shed 1 base and J shed 0 bases, with 7 bases lying between them. CDR1 is LGHNT, CDR2 FRNRAP, per germline. The CDR3 protein is CASGLGGRSYEQYF. The DNA of the CDR3 is TGTGCTAGTGGTTTGGGGGGCCGCTCCTACGAGCAGTACTTC.